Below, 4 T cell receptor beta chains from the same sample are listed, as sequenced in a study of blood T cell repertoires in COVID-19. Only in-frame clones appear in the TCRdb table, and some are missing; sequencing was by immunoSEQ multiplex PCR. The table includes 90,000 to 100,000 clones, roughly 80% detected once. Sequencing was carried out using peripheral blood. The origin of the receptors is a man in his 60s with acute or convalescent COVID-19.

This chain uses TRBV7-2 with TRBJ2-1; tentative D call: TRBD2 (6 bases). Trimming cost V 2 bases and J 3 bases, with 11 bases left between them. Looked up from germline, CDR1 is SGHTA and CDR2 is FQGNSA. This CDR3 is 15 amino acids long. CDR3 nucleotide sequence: TGTGCCAGCAGCTTAAGGAGGGAGGTCTACAATGAGCAGTTCTTC. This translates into CASSLRREVYNEQFF. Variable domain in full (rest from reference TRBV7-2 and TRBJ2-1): GAGVSQSPSNKVTEKGKDVELRCDPISGHTALYWYRQSLGQGLEFLIYFQGNSAPDKSGLPSDRFSAERTGGSVSTLTIQRTQQEDSAVYLCASSLRREVYNEQFFGPGTRLTVL.

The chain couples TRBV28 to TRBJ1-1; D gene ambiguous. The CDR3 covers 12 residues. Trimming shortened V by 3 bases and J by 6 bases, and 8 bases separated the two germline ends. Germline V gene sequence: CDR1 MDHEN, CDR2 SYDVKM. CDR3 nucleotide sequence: TGTGCCAGCAGTTTTCAGGTCCCTGAAGCTTTCTTT. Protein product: CASSFQVPEAFF. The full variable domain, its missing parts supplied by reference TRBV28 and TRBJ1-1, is DVKVTQSSRYLVKRTGEKVFLECVQDMDHENMFWYRQDPGLGLRLIYFSYDVKMKEKGDIPEGYSVSREKKERFSLILESASTNQTSMYLCASSFQVPEAFFGQGTRLTVV.

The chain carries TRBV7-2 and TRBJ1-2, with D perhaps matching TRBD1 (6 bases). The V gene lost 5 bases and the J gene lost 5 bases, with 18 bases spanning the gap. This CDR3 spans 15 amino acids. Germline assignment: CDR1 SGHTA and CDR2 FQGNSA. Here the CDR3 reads CASSPRGGAAYGYTF. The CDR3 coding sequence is TGTGCCAGCAGCCCTAGGGGGGGGGCAGCATATGGCTACACCTTC.

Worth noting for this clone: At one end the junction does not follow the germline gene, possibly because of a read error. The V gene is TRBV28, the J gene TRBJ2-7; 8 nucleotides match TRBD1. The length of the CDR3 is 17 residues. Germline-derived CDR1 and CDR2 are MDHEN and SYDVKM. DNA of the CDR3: TGTGCCAGCAGGTTATCTGACTTTGGACAGGGCTCCTACGAGCAGTACTTC. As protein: CASRLSDFGQGSYEQYF.